The clone carrying this T cell receptor (beta chain) came up once. The target antigen is unknown. These data belong to a study of radiation and T cells in renal cell carcinoma. General observations from the study: Pretreatment tumor biopsies were lacking, so baseline clonotypes are unknown.

Using immunoSEQ multiplex PCR, the repertoire was profiled, and TCRdb retains in-frame clones only, with some absent. The table lists roughly 120,000 clones, about 81% of them singletons. Germline-derived CDR1 and CDR2 are MNHEY and SMNVEV (reference sequence). Trimming shortened V by 6 bases and J by 3 bases, and 11 bases separated the two germline ends. This CDR3 contains 13 residues. The time point is: blood 2 weeks post-SBRT. Treatment specified: 15 Gy SBRT to primary tumor, nephrectomy 4 weeks later. The V call is TRBV27, the J call TRBJ1-2; D gene uncertain. The sample was blood, taken from a patient whose treatment included radiotherapy and nephrectomy. This receptor was identified in a woman aged 55-75 years with renal cell carcinoma. Here the CDR3 DNA reads TGTGCCAGCAGCAACGGGCCCTACTATGGCTACACCTTC. It encodes CASSNGPYYGYTF.